This is a list of T cell receptor beta chains from one sample in a study of blood T cell repertoires in COVID-19. Produced via immunoSEQ multiplex PCR; TCRdb's table is partial and in-frame only. In the table there are approximately 25,000 clones, roughly 90% of which are singletons. Sequencing was carried out using peripheral blood. The receptors were gathered from a human donor with active COVID-19. The donor label of this sample is uncertain. The CDR3 runs from the conserved cysteine through the conserved F or W. The D gene is left open where the match is weak. Some rows have no size entry. The others give once, few or many, or a class for an expanded clone.

J gene	D gene	V gene	clone size	CDR3 protein	CDR3 DNA
TRBJ2-3	-	TRBV10-3	-	CAISDRGGTDTQYF	TGTGCCATCAGTGACAGGGGTGGCACAGATACGCAGTATTTT
TRBJ2-4	-	TRBV19	-	CASSIDLLGLAKSIQYF	TGTGCCAGTAGTATAGATCTTCTCGGATTAGCCAAAAGCATTCAGTACTTC
TRBJ2-1	-	TRBV28	-	CASSPRTRGHTYNEQFF	TGTGCCAGCAGTCCAAGGACTCGAGGGCATACATACAATGAGCAGTTCTTC
TRBJ2-1	TRBD1	TRBV3-1/TRBV3-2	-	CASSRGDRGSYNEQFF	TGTGCCAGCAGCCGAGGGGACAGGGGGTCCTACAATGAGCAGTTCTTC
TRBJ2-5	-	TRBV30	-	CAWGGTAQETQYF	TGTGCCTGGGGGGGGACAGCGCAAGAGACCCAGTACTTC
TRBJ1-3	TRBD1	TRBV4-1	once	CASSQEQGISGNTIYF	TGCGCCAGCAGCCAAGAACAGGGGATCAGTGGAAACACCATATATTTT
TRBJ2-3	TRBD2	TRBV7-3	-	CASSLRSTSGTSTDTQYF	TGTGCCAGCAGCTTAAGGTCGACTAGCGGAACTAGCACAGATACGCAGTATTTT
TRBJ2-3	-	TRBV7-9	-	CASSLARSASTDTQYF	TGTGCCAGCAGCTTAGCGCGAAGCGCCAGCACAGATACGCAGTATTTT
TRBJ2-7	TRBD2	TRBV7-2	-	CASSLRLAGDEQYF	TGTGCCAGCAGCTTACGTCTAGCGGGGGACGAGCAGTACTTC
TRBJ1-6	-	TRBV2	-	CASSEIDSPSTPLHF	TGTGCCAGCAGTGAAATCGACTCACCATCAACACCCCTCCACTTT
TRBJ2-2	-	TRBV14	few	CASSLQVLGTGELFF	TGTGCCAGCAGCCTACAGGTCCTTGGGACCGGGGAGCTGTTTTTT
TRBJ2-3	-	TRBV3-1/TRBV3-2	-	CASSLLWAGRSSDTQYF	TGTGCCAGCAGCCTCCTATGGGCAGGGAGGAGTTCAGATACGCAGTATTTT
TRBJ2-2	-	TRBV4-3	-	CASSLKKRYPGVGTGELFF	TGCGCCAGCAGCCTAAAGAAGCGATACCCGGGAGTTGGCACCGGGGAGCTGTTTTTT
TRBJ2-2	-	TRBV19	-	CASRPRITGSGELFF	TGTGCCAGTAGGCCCAGGATTACGGGGTCCGGGGAGCTGTTTTTT
TRBJ2-7	TRBD2	TRBV3-1/TRBV3-2	-	CASSQAGTSGIYEQYF	TGTGCCAGCAGCCAAGCTGGGACTAGCGGGATCTACGAGCAGTACTTC
TRBJ2-7	-	TRBV6-5	-	CASSIPLGSYEQYF	TGTGCCAGCAGTATCCCTCTAGGCAGCTACGAGCAGTACTTC
TRBJ2-7	TRBD1	TRBV4-2	few	CASSLKPQTGSEQYF	TGTGCCAGCAGCCTGAAACCCCAGACAGGGTCCGAGCAGTACTTC
TRBJ2-3	-	TRBV2	-	CASTGGTDTQYF	TGTGCCAGCACGGGAGGCACAGATACGCAGTATTTT
TRBJ1-2	-	TRBV5-6	-	CASSLGTELYGYTF	TGTGCCAGCAGCTTGGGAACAGAGTTATATGGCTACACCTTC
TRBJ1-4	-	TRBV27	-	CASSPSLGGGNEKLFF	TGTGCCAGCAGTCCCTCTTTGGGAGGGGGAAATGAAAAACTGTTTTTT
TRBJ2-1	TRBD2	TRBV5-4	-	CASSTPGTTSYNEQFF	TGTGCCAGCAGCACACCCGGGACTACTTCCTACAATGAGCAGTTCTTC
TRBJ1-6	TRBD1	TRBV6-4	-	CASSQQGAGNSPLHF	TGTGCCAGCAGCCAACAGGGGGCAGGGAATTCACCCCTCCACTTT
TRBJ2-5	TRBD2	TRBV7-8	-	CASSQWTSGGETQYF	TGTGCCAGCAGCCAATGGACTAGCGGGGGAGAGACCCAGTACTTC
TRBJ1-2	TRBD1	TRBV6-2/TRBV6-3	-	CASSRRQGQDGYTF	TGTGCCAGCAGTCGAAGACAGGGCCAGGATGGCTACACCTTC
TRBJ1-1	TRBD1	TRBV18	-	CASSPLGQGEGNTEAFF	TGTGCCAGCTCACCACTTGGACAGGGGGAGGGGAACACTGAAGCTTTCTTT
TRBJ2-3	TRBD2	TRBV6-5	-	CASSYPGGPNTQYF	TGTGCCAGCAGTTACCCGGGGGGGCCTAATACGCAGTATTTT
TRBJ2-7	-	TRBV5-1	-	CASSVQPGLHYEQYF	TGCGCCAGCAGCGTGCAACCGGGACTTCATTACGAGCAGTACTTC
TRBJ2-7	-	TRBV12-3/TRBV12-4	-	CASSSRAVYEQYF	TGTGCCAGCAGTTCGAGGGCCGTCTACGAGCAGTACTTC
TRBJ2-5	TRBD2	TRBV7-2	-	CASSLGLRAGGPQETQYF	TGTGCCAGCAGCTTGGGTCTTAGAGCGGGGGGGCCGCAAGAGACCCAGTACTTC
TRBJ1-4	-	TRBV6-4	-	CASTDTQRTNEKLFF	TGTGCCAGCACGGACACCCAACGGACTAATGAAAAACTGTTTTTT
TRBJ1-4	-	TRBV28	-	CASSPMGQNEKLFF	TGTGCCAGCAGCCCCATGGGACAAAATGAAAAACTGTTTTTT
TRBJ1-2	TRBD1	TRBV27	-	CASSLRGGSYGYTF	TGTGCCAGCAGTTTAAGAGGGGGCAGTTATGGCTACACCTTC
TRBJ1-2	-	TRBV18	-	CASSPSTDPNYGYTF	TGTGCCAGCTCACCAAGTACAGACCCTAACTATGGCTACACCTTC
TRBJ2-3	TRBD2	TRBV19	-	CASSMGGGAADTQYF	TGTGCCAGTAGTATGGGCGGGGGGGCGGCAGATACGCAGTATTTT
TRBJ1-2	TRBD1	TRBV15	-	CATSRNQGAGLRGYTF	TGTGCCACCAGCAGAAACCAGGGGGCAGGGCTTCGCGGCTACACCTTC
TRBJ2-7	-	TRBV20-1	once	CSARAWYEQYF	TGCAGTGCCCGAGCGTGGTACGAGCAGTACTTC
TRBJ2-5	-	TRBV29-1	large	CSARRGFQETQYF	TGCAGCGCCCGAAGAGGCTTCCAAGAGACCCAGTACTTC
TRBJ2-7	TRBD2	TRBV5-4	-	CASHLAGKEQYF	TGTGCCAGCCACCTAGCGGGTAAAGAGCAGTACTTC
TRBJ2-2	TRBD2	TRBV15	-	CATSRDLAGAGTGELFF	TGTGCCACCAGCAGAGATCTAGCGGGAGCAGGAACCGGGGAGCTGTTTTTT
TRBJ2-3	-	TRBV28	-	CASSFAYPRTGTQYF	TGTGCCAGCAGTTTCGCCTACCCCCGAACAGGTACGCAGTATTTT
TRBJ1-1	-	TRBV7-3	-	CASSRFPGNTEAFF	TGTGCCAGCAGCCGTTTCCCGGGGAACACTGAAGCTTTCTTT
TRBJ2-2	TRBD2	TRBV29-1	-	CSVGLAGGPTGELFF	TGCAGCGTTGGGTTAGCGGGGGGGCCCACCGGGGAGCTGTTTTTT
TRBJ2-7	-	TRBV3-1/TRBV3-2	-	CASSRGAELATFYEQYF	TGTGCCAGCAGTCGGGGGGCAGAGCTAGCTACTTTTTACGAGCAGTACTTC
TRBJ2-3	-	TRBV6-5	-	CASSYSTSYADTQYF	TGTGCCAGCAGTTACTCCACTAGCTATGCAGATACGCAGTATTTT
TRBJ2-1	-	TRBV18	-	CASSPRGIYNEQFF	TGTGCCAGCTCACCACGAGGGATCTACAATGAGCAGTTCTTC
TRBJ2-2	-	TRBV9	-	CASSTVQGSTGELFF	TGTGCCAGCAGCACCGTTCAGGGTTCCACCGGGGAGCTGTTTTTT
TRBJ2-7	-	TRBV2	-	CASSERTGRVYEQYF	TGTGCCAGCAGTGAAAGGACAGGGAGGGTCTACGAGCAGTACTTC
TRBJ2-5	TRBD2	TRBV25-1	-	CASSEFSGTSGPETQYF	TGTGCCAGCAGTGAATTCTCGGGGACTAGCGGGCCAGAGACCCAGTACTTC
TRBJ1-4	-	TRBV27	-	CASSLDRRNEKLFF	TGTGCCAGCAGTTTAGACAGGCGTAATGAAAAACTGTTTTTT
TRBJ2-3	-	TRBV9	-	CASSVVGGGTDTQYF	TGTGCCAGCAGCGTAGTGGGAGGGGGAACAGATACGCAGTATTTT
TRBJ2-3	TRBD2	TRBV5-6	-	CASSLVASGRAADTQYF	TGTGCCAGCAGCTTGGTGGCTAGCGGGAGGGCCGCAGATACGCAGTATTTT